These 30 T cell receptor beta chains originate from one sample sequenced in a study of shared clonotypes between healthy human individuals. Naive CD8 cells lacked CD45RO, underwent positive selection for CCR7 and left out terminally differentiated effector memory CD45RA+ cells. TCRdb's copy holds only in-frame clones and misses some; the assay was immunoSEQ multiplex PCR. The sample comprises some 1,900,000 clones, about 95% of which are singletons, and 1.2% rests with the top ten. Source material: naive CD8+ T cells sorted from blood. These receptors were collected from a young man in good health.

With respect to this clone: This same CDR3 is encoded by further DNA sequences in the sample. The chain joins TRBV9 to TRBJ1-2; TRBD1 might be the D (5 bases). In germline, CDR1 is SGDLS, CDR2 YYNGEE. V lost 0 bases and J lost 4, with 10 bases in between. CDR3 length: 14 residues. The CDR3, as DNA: TGTGCCAGCAGCGTAGGAGGGGAGGGCTATGGCTACACCTTC. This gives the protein CASSVGGEGYGYTF.

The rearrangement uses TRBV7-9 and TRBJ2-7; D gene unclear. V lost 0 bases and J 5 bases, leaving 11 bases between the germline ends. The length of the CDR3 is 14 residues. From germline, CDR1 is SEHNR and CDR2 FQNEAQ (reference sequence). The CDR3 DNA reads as TGTGCCAGCAGCTTAGCGATCGTCCAAGACGAGCAGTACTTC. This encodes CASSLAIVQDEQYF.

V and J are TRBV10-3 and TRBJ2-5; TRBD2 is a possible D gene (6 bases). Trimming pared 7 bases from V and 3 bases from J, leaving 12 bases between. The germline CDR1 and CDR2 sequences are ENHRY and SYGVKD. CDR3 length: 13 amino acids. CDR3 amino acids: CAIKGGYEETQYF. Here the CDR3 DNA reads TGTGCCATCAAGGGAGGTTATGAAGAGACCCAGTACTTC.

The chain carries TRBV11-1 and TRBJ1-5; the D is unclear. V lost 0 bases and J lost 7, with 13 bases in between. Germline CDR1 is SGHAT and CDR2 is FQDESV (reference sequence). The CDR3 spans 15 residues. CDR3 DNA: TGTGCCAGCAGCTTAGCGGAGCTTCGCGGGCAGCCCCAGCATTTT. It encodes CASSLAELRGQPQHF.

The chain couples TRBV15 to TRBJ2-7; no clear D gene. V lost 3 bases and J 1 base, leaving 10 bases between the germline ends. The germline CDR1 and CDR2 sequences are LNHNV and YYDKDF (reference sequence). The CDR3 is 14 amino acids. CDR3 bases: TGTGCCACCAGCAGGGATACAGCTTCCTACGAGCAGTACTTC. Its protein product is CATSRDTASYEQYF. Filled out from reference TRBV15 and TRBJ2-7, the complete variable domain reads DAMVIQNPRYQVTQFGKPVTLSCSQTLNHNVMYWYQQKSSQAPKLLFHYYDKDFNNEADTPDNFQSRRPNTSFCFLDIRSPGLGDTAMYLCATSRDTASYEQYFGPGTRLTVT.

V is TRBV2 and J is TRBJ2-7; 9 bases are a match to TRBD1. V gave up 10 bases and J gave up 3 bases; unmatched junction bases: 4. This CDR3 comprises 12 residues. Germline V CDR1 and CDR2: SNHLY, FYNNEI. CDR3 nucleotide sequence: TGTGCCATCGACAGGGGGGACTACGAGCAGTACTTC. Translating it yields CAIDRGDYEQYF.

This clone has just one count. CDR3 DNA sequence: TGTGCCAGCAGATACCCGGGACTACAAGAGACCCAGTACTTC. Its protein is CASRYPGLQETQYF. The chain combines TRBV28 with TRBJ2-5; 7 bases are a match to TRBD2. J lost 2 bases, V lost 6 bases, and 6 bases had no gene match. The CDR3 consists of 14 residues. CDR1 and CDR2 from the germline V gene are MDHEN and SYDVKM.

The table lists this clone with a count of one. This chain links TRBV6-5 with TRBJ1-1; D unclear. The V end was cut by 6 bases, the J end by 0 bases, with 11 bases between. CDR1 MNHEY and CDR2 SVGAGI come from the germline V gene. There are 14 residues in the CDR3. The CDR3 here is CASRKGFVNTEAFF. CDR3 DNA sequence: TGTGCCAGCAGAAAAGGGTTTGTGAACACTGAAGCTTTCTTT.

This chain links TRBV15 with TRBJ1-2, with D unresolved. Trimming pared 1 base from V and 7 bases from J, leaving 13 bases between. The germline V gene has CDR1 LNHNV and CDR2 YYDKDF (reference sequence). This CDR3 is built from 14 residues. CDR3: CATSRGAGAAGYTF. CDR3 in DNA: TGTGCCACCAGCAGAGGTGCGGGAGCGGCTGGCTACACCTTC.

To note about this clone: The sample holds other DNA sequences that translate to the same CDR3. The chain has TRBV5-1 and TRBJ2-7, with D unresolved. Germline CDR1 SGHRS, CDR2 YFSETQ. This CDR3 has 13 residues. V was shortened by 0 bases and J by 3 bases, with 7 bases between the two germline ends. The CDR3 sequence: CASSLDPDYEQYF. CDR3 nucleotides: TGCGCCAGCAGCTTGGACCCGGACTACGAGCAGTACTTC.

The CDR3 here is CASSKGNNEQFF. CDR3 DNA: TGTGCCAGCAGCAAGGGGAACAATGAGCAGTTCTTC. The J gene is TRBJ2-1, the V gene TRBV5-4, with a tentative D call TRBD1 (5 bases). Germline CDR1 reads SGHNT; CDR2 reads YYREEE (reference sequence). The length of the CDR3 is 12 residues. The V end lost 4 bases, the J end lost 5 bases, and 7 bases lay between the germline ends.

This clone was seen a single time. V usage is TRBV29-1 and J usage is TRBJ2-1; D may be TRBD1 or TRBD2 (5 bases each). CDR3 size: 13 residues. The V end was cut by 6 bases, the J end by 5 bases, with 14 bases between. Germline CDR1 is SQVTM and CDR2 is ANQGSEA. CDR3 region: CSVAGTPDNEQFF. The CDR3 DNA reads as TGCAGCGTGGCCGGGACCCCCGACAATGAGCAGTTCTTC.

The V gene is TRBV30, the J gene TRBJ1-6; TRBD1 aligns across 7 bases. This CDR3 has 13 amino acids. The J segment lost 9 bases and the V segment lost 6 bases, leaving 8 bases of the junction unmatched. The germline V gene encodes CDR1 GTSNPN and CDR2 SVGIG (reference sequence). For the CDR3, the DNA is TGTGCCTGTTCCGGGACAGAGGTTTCACCCCTCCACTTT. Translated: CACSGTEVSPLHF.

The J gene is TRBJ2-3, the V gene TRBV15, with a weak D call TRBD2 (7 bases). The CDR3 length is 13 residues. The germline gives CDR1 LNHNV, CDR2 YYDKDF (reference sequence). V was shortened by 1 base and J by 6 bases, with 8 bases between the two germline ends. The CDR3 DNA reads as TGTGCCACCAGCAGAGCGGGGGGCGATACGCAGTATTTT. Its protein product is CATSRAGGDTQYF.

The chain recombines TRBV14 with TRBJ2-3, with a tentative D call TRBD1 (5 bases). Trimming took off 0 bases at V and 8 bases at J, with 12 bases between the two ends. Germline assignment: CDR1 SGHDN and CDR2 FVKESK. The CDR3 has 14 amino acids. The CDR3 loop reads CASSQDFGHLTQYF. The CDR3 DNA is TGTGCCAGCAGCCAAGATTTCGGACACCTTACGCAGTATTTT.

Here the CDR3 reads CASIREGGAGELFF. CDR3 DNA sequence: TGTGCCAGCATCCGGGAGGGAGGGGCCGGGGAGCTGTTTTTT. The rearrangement joins TRBV2 to TRBJ2-2, with 8 bases aligning to TRBD2. The ends lost 7 bases at V and 6 bases at J; junction bases unmatched: 7. The CDR3 extends over 14 amino acids. Germline values: CDR1 SNHLY, CDR2 FYNNEI.

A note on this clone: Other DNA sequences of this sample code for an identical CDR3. CDR3 in DNA: TGTGCCAGCAGTTACTCTACGGGCGAGCAGTACTTC. It specifies CASSYSTGEQYF. The rearrangement uses TRBV6-6 and TRBJ2-7; D unclear. The CDR3 spans 12 residues. Between the trimmed V and J ends, which lost 0 bases and 6 bases, there was a span of 6 bases. Germline V gene sequence: CDR1 MNHNY, CDR2 SVGAGI (reference sequence).

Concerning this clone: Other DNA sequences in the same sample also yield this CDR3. CDR3 sequence reads: CASSLAGSYNEQFF. The CDR3 DNA sequence: TGTGCCAGCAGCTTAGCGGGATCCTACAATGAGCAGTTCTTC. This chain uses TRBV7-9 with TRBJ2-1; no clear D. The CDR3 totals 14 residues. V gave up 0 bases and J gave up 1 base, with 4 bases separating them. From germline, CDR1 is SEHNR and CDR2 FQNEAQ (reference sequence).

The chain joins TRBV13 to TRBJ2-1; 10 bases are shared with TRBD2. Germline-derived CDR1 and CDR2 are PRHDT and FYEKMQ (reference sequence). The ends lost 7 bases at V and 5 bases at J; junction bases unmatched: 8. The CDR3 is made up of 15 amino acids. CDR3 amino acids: CASTSSGGIHNEQFF. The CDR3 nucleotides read TGTGCCAGCACCAGTAGCGGGGGGATCCACAATGAGCAGTTCTTC.

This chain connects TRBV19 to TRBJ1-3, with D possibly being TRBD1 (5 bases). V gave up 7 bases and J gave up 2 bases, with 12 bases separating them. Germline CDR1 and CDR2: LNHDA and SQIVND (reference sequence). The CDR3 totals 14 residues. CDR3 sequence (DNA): TGTGCCAGTAATATGGGGACGGCTGGAAACACCATATATTTT. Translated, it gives CASNMGTAGNTIYF.

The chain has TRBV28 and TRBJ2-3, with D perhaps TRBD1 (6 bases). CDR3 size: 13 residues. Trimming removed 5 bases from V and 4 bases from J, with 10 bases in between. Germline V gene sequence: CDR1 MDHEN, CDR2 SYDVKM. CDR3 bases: TGTGCCAGCAGTCAGGGACATGCAGATACGCAGTATTTT. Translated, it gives CASSQGHADTQYF.

CDR3 loop: CASSGGLADSYEQYF. CDR3 DNA sequence: TGTGCCAGCAGCGGCGGACTAGCGGATTCCTACGAGCAGTACTTC. The chain has TRBV7-6 and TRBJ2-7; 10 bases fit TRBD2. Trimming cost V 5 bases and J 1 base; bases outside gene matches: 5. Looked up from germline, CDR1 is SGHVS and CDR2 is FNYEAQ. The CDR3 is 15 residues long.

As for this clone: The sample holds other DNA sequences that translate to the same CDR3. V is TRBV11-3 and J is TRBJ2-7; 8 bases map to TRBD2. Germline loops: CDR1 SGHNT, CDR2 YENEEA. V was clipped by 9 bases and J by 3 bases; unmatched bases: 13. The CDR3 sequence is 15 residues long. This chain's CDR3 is CASSPGGGSYYEQYF. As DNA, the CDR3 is TGTGCCAGTAGCCCCGGGGGGGGCAGTTACTACGAGCAGTACTTC.

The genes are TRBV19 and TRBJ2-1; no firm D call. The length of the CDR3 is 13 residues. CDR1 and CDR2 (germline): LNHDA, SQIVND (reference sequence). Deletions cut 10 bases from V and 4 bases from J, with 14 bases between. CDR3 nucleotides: TGTGCCACCAGTCAGAACAGTTACAATGAGCAGTTCTTC. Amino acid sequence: CATSQNSYNEQFF.

This CDR3 reads CASSSSLTSPLHF. As DNA, the CDR3 is TGTGCCAGCAGCTCCAGTCTGACATCACCCCTCCACTTT. The rearrangement links TRBV7-9 to TRBJ1-6; no reliable D call. CDR1 and CDR2 from the germline V gene are SEHNR and FQNEAQ (reference sequence). The V end lost 4 bases, the J end lost 10 bases, and 11 bases lay between the germline ends. This CDR3 is built from 13 residues.

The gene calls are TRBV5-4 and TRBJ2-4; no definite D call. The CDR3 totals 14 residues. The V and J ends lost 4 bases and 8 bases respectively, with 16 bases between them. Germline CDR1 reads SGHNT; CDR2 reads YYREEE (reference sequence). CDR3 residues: CASSADGPEDIQYF. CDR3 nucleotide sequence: TGTGCCAGCAGCGCGGACGGCCCAGAAGACATTCAGTACTTC.

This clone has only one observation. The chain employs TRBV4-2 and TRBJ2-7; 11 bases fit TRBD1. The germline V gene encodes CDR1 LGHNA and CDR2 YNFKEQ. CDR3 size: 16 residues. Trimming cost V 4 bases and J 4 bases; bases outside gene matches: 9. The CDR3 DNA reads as TGTGCCAGCAGCCCAGCTTCCGGGACAGGGGGTTACGAGCAGTACTTC. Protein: CASSPASGTGGYEQYF.

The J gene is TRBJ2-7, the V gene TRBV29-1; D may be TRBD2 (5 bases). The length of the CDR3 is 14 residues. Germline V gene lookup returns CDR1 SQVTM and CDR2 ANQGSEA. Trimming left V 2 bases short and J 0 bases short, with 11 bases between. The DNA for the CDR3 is TGCAGCGTTGAACTACTGGGGAGCTCCTACGAGCAGTACTTC. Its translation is CSVELLGSSYEQYF.

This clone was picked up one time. The CDR3: CASSSGPAGGLDEQYF. As DNA, the CDR3 is TGTGCCAGCAGCTCCGGGCCGGCGGGAGGCCTCGACGAGCAGTACTTC. This chain joins TRBV5-4 and TRBJ2-7; TRBD2 aligns across 8 bases. V gave up 3 bases and J gave up 5 bases; unmatched junction bases: 13. Per germline, CDR1 SGHNT and CDR2 YYREEE (reference sequence). CDR3 length: 16 amino acids.

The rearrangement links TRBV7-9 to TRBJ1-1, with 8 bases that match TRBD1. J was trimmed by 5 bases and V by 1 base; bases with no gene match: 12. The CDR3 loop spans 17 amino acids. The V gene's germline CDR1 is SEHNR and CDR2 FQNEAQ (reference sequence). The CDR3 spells CASSLVVSAGGGTEAFF. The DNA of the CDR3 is TGTGCCAGCAGCTTAGTTGTATCGGCAGGGGGCGGAACTGAAGCTTTCTTT. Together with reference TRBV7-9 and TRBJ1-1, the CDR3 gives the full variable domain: DTGVSQNPRHKITKRGQNVTFRCDPISEHNRLYWYRQTLGQGPEFLTYFQNEAQLEKSRLLSDRFSAERPKGSFSTLEIQRTEQGDSAMYLCASSLVVSAGGGTEAFFGQGTRLTVV.